This T cell receptor (beta chain) emerged from a study of radiation and T cells in renal cell carcinoma. Across the whole study: Nephrectomy followed 15 Gy stereotactic body radiation by 4 weeks.

Profiling relied on immunoSEQ multiplex PCR, and the TCRdb table lists in-frame clones only, not all of them. The sample yields about 47,000 clones, 80% seen once. The time point was: blood 2 weeks post-SBRT. Specified treatment: 15 Gy SBRT to primary tumor, nephrectomy 4 weeks later. After SBRT, blood was collected at 2 and 4 weeks, plus baseline. This renal cell carcinoma was of the clear cell type. The TCR sequence derives from a woman in her sixties or seventies with renal cell carcinoma. The source was blood, collected from a patient whose treatment included radiotherapy and nephrectomy.

This CDR3 is CASSLPGQGIDYGYTF. CDR3 DNA sequence: TGTGCCAGCAGCTTGCCCGGACAGGGGATCGACTATGGCTACACCTTC. The V gene is TRBV5-6, the J gene TRBJ1-2, with TRBD1 matching 9 bases. The length of the CDR3 is 16 residues. Germline-derived CDR1 and CDR2 are SGHDT and YYEEEE. V gave up 1 base and J gave up 3 bases; unmatched junction bases: 7.